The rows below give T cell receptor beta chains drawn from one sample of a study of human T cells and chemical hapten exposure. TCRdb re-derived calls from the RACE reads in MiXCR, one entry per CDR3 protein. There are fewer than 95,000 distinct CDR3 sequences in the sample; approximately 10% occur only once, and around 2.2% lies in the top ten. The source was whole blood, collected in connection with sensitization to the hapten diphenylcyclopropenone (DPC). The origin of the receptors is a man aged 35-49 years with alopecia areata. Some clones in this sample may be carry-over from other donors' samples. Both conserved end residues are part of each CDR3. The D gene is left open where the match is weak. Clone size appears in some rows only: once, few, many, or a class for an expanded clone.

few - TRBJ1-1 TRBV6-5 CASSQEGMNTEAFF TGTGCCAGCAGTCAAGAGGGCATGAACACTGAAGCTTTCTTT
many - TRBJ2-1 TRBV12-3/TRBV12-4 CASSLNSRLTAGNEQFF TGTGCCAGCAGTTTAAACTCCCGGTTGACAGCTGGCAATGAGCAGTTCTTC
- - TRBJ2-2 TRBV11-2 CASLLRGNTGELFF TGTGCCAGCTTGTTACGGGGGAACACCGGGGAGCTGTTTTTT
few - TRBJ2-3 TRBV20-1 CSARFIGVDTQYF TGCAGTGCTAGATTCATAGGGGTAGATACGCAGTATTTT
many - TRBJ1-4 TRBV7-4 CASSLLSKVVLGSNEKLFF TGTGCCAGCAGCTTATTATCGAAGGTGGTTCTAGGAAGTAATGAAAAACTGTTTTTT
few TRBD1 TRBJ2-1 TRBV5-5 CASSLGTGVYNEQFF TGTGCCAGCAGCTTAGGGACAGGGGTATACAATGAGCAGTTCTTC
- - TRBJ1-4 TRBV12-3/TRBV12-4 CASSFGWINEKLFF TGTGCCAGCAGTTTTGGGTGGATTAATGAAAAACTGTTTTTT
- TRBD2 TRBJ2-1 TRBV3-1 CASSHTGGGRGYNEQFF TGTGCCAGCAGCCACACCGGGGGCGGGAGGGGATACAATGAGCAGTTCTTC
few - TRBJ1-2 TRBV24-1 CATSDFTEGEAYGYTF TGTGCCACCAGTGATTTCACTGAGGGGGAAGCCTATGGCTACACCTTC
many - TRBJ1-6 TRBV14 CASSQDSPSPLHF TGTGCCAGCAGCCAAGATTCCCCTTCACCCCTCCACTTT
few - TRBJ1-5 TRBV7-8 CASSLGPGNQPQHF TGTGCCAGCAGCTTAGGACCCGGAAATCAGCCCCAGCATTTT
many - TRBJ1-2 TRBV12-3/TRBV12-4 CASSFLRGEGGYTF TGTGCCAGCAGTTTTCTCAGGGGCGAGGGTGGCTACACCTTC
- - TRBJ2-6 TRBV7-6 CASSAIPGTFSGANVLTF TGTGCCAGCAGCGCCATTCCCGGGACTTTCTCTGGGGCCAACGTCCTGACTTTC
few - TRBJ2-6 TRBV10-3 CAISGGGGNVLTF TGTGCCATCAGTGGAGGAGGGGGAAACGTCCTGACTTTC
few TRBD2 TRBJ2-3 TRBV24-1 CATSDREGLAGLTDTQYF TGTGCCACCAGTGATCGCGAGGGACTAGCGGGTCTCACAGATACGCAGTATTTT
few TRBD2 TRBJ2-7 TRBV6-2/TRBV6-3 CASSYSIFQLAGAYEQYF TGTGCCAGCAGTTACTCGATCTTTCAACTAGCGGGAGCCTACGAGCAGTACTTC
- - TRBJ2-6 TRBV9 CASSAGTLGANVLTF TGTGCCAGCAGCGCCGGGACGCTGGGGGCCAACGTCCTGACTTTC
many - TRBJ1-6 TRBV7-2 CASSFSPGARSPLHF TGTGCCAGCAGCTTTTCACCCGGGGCCCGGTCACCCCTCCACTTT
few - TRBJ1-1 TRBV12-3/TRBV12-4 CASSLGVNTEAFF TGTGCCAGCAGTTTGGGGGTTAACACTGAAGCTTTCTTT
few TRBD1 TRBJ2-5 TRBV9 CASSVPGGAETQYF TGTGCCAGCAGCGTTCCAGGGGGCGCAGAGACCCAGTACTTC
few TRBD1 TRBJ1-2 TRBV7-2 CASSDLNGQGACGYTF TGTGCCAGCAGCGATCTAAATGGACAGGGGGCCTGCGGCTACACCTTC
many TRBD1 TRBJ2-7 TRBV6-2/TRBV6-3 CASTGTGTYEQYF TGTGCCAGCACCGGGACAGGGACCTACGAGCAGTACTTC
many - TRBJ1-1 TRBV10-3 CAISGGRDTEAFF TGTGCCATCAGTGGGGGCAGGGACACTGAAGCTTTCTTT
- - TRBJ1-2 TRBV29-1 CSVVSATYGYTF TGCAGCGTTGTTTCGGCCACCTATGGCTACACCTTC
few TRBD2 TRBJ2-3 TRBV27 CASSNYGTSASDTQYF TGTGCCAGCAGTAACTACGGGACTAGCGCCTCAGATACGCAGTATTTT
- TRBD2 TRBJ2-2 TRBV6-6 CASHERGPDTGELFF TGTGCCAGCCATGAGCGGGGACCTGACACCGGGGAGCTGTTTTTT
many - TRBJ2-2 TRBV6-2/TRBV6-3 CASSYSYAGRTGELFF TGTGCCAGCAGTTACTCTTACGCGGGGAGGACCGGGGAGCTGTTTTTT
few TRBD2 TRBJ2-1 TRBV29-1 CSADPTSGGGGSYNEQFF TGCAGCGCCGATCCGACTAGCGGGGGGGGGGGATCCTACAATGAGCAGTTCTTC
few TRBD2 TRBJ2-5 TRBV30 CAWRLAGSQETQYF TGTGCCTGGCGACTAGCGGGAAGCCAAGAGACCCAGTACTTC
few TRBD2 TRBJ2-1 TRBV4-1 CASSPPSGRSLRNEQFF TGCGCCAGCAGCCCGCCTAGCGGGAGGTCCCTACGGAATGAGCAGTTCTTC
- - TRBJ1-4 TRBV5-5 CASSPPPGPREKLFF TGTGCCAGCAGCCCCCCTCCGGGACCCCGTGAAAAACTGTTTTTT
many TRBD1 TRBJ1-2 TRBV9 CASSPRQGENYGYTF TGTGCCAGCAGCCCGCGACAGGGGGAAAACTATGGCTACACCTTC
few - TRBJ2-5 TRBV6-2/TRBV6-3 CASTMGGRETQYF TGTGCCAGCACGATGGGCGGGCGAGAGACCCAGTACTTC
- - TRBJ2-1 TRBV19 CASSPGAGNEQFF TGTGCCAGTAGTCCCGGGGCTGGGAATGAGCAGTTCTTC
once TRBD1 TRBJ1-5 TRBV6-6 CASRPAQGASNQPQHF TGTGCCAGCAGGCCGGCACAGGGGGCAAGCAATCAGCCCCAGCATTTT
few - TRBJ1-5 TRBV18 CASSPPSWDPFYQPQHF TGTGCCAGCTCACCCCCCTCCTGGGACCCATTCTATCAGCCCCAGCATTTT
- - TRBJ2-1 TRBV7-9 CASSLARRPWFF TGTGCCAGCAGCTTAGCGAGGCGCCCGTGGTTCTTC
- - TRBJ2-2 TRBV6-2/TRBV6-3 CASSYGRLVTGELFF TGTGCCAGCAGTTACGGGCGCCTGGTAACCGGGGAGCTGTTTTTT
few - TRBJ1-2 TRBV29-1 CSAPMGAGGYTF TGCAGCGCCCCTATGGGGGCCGGAGGCTACACCTTC
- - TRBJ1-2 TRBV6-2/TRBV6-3 CASSYPERAGVVYGYTF TGTGCCAGCAGTTACCCCGAAAGGGCAGGGGTTGTCTATGGCTACACCTTC
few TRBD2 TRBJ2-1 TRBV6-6 CASSRVMQAGEYNEQFF TGTGCCAGCAGTCGAGTAATGCAAGCGGGAGAATACAATGAGCAGTTCTTC
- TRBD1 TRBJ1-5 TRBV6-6 CASIRQGGIDQPQHF TGTGCCAGCATTAGACAGGGAGGGATTGATCAGCCCCAGCATTTT
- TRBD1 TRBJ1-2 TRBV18 CASSPPVDRGYTF TGTGCCAGCTCACCACCGGTAGACAGGGGTTACACCTTC
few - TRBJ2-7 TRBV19 CASRHGQRPFEQYF TGTGCCAGTCGGCACGGACAGCGCCCCTTTGAGCAGTACTTC